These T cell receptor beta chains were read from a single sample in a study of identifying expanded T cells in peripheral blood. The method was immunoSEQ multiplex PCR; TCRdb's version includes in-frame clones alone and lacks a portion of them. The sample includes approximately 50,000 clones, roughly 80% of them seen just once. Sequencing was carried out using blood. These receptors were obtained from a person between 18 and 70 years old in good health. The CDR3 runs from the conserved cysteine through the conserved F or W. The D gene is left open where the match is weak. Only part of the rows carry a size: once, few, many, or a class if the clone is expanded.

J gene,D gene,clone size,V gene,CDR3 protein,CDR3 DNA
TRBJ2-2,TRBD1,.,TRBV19,CATRGQGTGELFF,TGTGCCACCAGGGGGCAGGGGACCGGGGAGCTGTTTTTT
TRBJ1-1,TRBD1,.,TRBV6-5,CASTRGGANTEAFF,TGTGCCAGCACCAGGGGGGGGGCGAACACTGAAGCTTTCTTT
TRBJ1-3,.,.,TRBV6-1,CASSERPFSGNTIYF,TGTGCCAGCAGTGAAAGGCCCTTCTCTGGAAACACCATATATTTT
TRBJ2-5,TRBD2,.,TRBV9,CASSVGLAGAETQYF,TGTGCCAGCAGCGTAGGCCTAGCGGGAGCAGAGACCCAGTACTTC
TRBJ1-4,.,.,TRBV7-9,CASSATLDSEKLFF,TGTGCCAGCAGCGCGACCCTTGACAGCGAAAAACTGTTTTTT
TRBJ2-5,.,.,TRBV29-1,CSALAGVETQYF,TGCAGCGCCTTAGCTGGGGTCGAGACCCAGTACTTC
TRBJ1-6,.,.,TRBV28,CASIRGSYNSPLHF,TGTGCCAGCATCAGGGGCTCCTATAATTCACCCCTCCACTTT
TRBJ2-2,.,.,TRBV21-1,CASSPAGTVNTGELFF,TGTGCCAGCAGCCCAGCCGGGACAGTGAACACCGGGGAGCTGTTTTTT
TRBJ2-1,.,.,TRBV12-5,CASAGIGEQFF,TGTGCTAGTGCCGGGATCGGGGAGCAGTTCTTC
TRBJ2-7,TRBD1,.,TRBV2,CASSEIGAGGYEQYF,TGTGCCAGCAGTGAAATAGGTGCAGGGGGCTACGAGCAGTACTTC
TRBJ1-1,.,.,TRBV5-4,CASSLPTGMNTEAFF,TGTGCCAGCAGCTTACCAACAGGAATGAACACTGAAGCTTTCTTT
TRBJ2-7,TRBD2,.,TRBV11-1,CASSDSGRGHEQYF,TGTGCCAGCAGCGATAGCGGGAGGGGGCACGAGCAGTACTTC
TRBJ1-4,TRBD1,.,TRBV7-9,CASSYTSGGTEKLFF,TGTGCCAGCAGCTACACGTCAGGGGGCACTGAAAAACTGTTTTTT
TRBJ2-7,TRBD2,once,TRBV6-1,CASRKSSGEQYF,TGTGCCAGCAGGAAATCTAGCGGCGAGCAGTACTTC
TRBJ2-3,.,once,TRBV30,CAWSKTTSTDTQYF,TGTGCCTGGAGTAAAACGACTAGCACAGATACGCAGTATTTT
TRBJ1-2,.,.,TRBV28,CASSTVGGYTF,TGTGCCAGCAGTACGGTGGGTGGCTACACCTTC
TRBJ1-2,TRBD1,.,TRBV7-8,CASSAGQGHNYGYTF,TGTGCCAGCAGCGCGGGACAGGGCCATAACTATGGCTACACCTTC
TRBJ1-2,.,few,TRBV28,CASSPGTVVGYTF,TGTGCCAGCTCCCCCGGGACGGTTGTTGGCTACACCTTC
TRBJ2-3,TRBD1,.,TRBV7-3,CASSRGTGVEDTQYF,TGTGCCAGCAGCCGCGGGACAGGGGTGGAAGATACGCAGTATTTT
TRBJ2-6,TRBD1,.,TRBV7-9,CASSRRQGGPSSGANVLTF,TGTGCCAGCAGCCGGAGACAGGGTGGTCCCTCCTCTGGGGCCAACGTCCTGACTTTC
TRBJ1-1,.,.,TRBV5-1,CASSLVPAGTEAFF,TGCGCCAGCAGCTTGGTGCCCGCTGGCACTGAAGCTTTCTTT
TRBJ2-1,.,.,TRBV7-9,CASSLTPRAYEQFF,TGTGCCAGCAGCTTAACTCCCAGGGCCTATGAGCAGTTCTTC
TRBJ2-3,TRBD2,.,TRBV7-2,CASSPSGRSTDTQYF,TGTGCCAGCAGCCCTAGCGGGAGGTCCACAGATACGCAGTATTTT
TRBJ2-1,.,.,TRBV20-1,CSPKPQLEQFF,TGCAGCCCTAAACCCCAGCTTGAGCAGTTCTTC
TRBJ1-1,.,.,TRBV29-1,CSVGGRTSEAFF,TGCAGCGTTGGGGGCAGGACCTCTGAAGCTTTCTTT
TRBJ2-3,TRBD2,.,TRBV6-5,CASSAQGLARDTQYF,TGTGCCAGCAGTGCCCAGGGACTAGCAAGAGATACGCAGTATTTT
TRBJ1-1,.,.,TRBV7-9,CASSPPGQNTEAFF,TGTGCCAGCAGCCCCCCGGGACAGAACACTGAAGCTTTCTTT
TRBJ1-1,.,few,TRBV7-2,CASSPHRAGNTEAFF,TGTGCCAGCAGCCCGCACAGGGCAGGGAACACTGAAGCTTTCTTT
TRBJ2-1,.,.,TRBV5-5,CASSSMGNEQFF,TGTGCCAGCAGTTCGATGGGGAATGAGCAGTTCTTC
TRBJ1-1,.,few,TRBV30,CAWGRENTEAFF,TGTGCCTGGGGGAGGGAGAACACTGAAGCTTTCTTT
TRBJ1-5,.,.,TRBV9,CASSARDGYNQPQHF,TGTGCCAGCAGCGCTCGGGACGGATACAATCAGCCCCAGCATTTT
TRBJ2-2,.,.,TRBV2,CASSEGIGELFF,TGTGCCAGCAGTGAGGGGATCGGGGAGCTGTTTTTT
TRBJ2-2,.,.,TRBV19,CASSIGSGFSGELFF,TGTGCCAGTAGTATTGGCAGCGGATTTTCCGGGGAGCTGTTTTTT
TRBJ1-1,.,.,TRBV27,CASYDWNTEAFF,TGTGCCAGCTATGATTGGAACACTGAAGCTTTCTTT
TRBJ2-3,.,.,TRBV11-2,CASSRYGTDTQYF,TGTGCCAGCAGCCGGTATGGCACAGATACGCAGTATTTT
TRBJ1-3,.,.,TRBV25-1,CASSEPSGNTIYF,TGTGCCAGCAGTGAACCCTCTGGAAACACCATATATTTT
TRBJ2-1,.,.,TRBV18,CASSPYSLEVDEQFF,TGTGCCAGCTCACCATATAGTTTGGAGGTCGATGAGCAGTTCTTC
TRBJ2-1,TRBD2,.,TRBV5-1,CASSLIAGGNNEQFF,TGCGCCAGCAGCTTGATAGCGGGGGGTAACAATGAGCAGTTCTTC
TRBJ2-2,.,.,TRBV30,CAWNRAATGELFF,TGTGCCTGGAACCGGGCAGCCACCGGGGAGCTGTTTTTT
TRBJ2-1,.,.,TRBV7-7,CASSLQLSSVNEQFF,TGTGCCAGCAGCTTACAACTATCAAGTGTCAATGAGCAGTTCTTC
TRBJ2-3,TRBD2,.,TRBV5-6,CASSGVAGRRGADTQYF,TGTGCCAGCAGCGGAGTAGCGGGGCGACGTGGCGCAGATACGCAGTATTTT
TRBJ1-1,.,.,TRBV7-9,CASSLGLGWPFF,TGTGCCAGCAGCTTAGGTCTGGGGTGGCCTTTCTTT
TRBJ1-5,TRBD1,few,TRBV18,CASSPSGQGFQPQHF,TGTGCCAGCTCACCATCGGGACAGGGTTTTCAGCCCCAGCATTTT
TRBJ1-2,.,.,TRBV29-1,CSVEDWAVYGYTF,TGCAGCGTTGAAGATTGGGCCGTCTATGGCTACACCTTC
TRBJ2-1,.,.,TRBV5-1,CASSLALLGGGAAEQFF,TGCGCCAGCAGCTTGGCCCTTTTAGGTGGGGGGGCCGCTGAGCAGTTCTTC
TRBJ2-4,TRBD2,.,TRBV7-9,CASSLLAGVAKNIQYF,TGTGCCAGCAGCTTACTAGCGGGAGTAGCCAAAAACATTCAGTACTTC
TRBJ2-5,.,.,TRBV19,CASRPRQYPQETQYF,TGTGCCAGTAGACCTCGACAGTATCCGCAAGAGACCCAGTACTTC
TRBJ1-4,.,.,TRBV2,CASCYTTNEKLFF,TGTGCCAGTTGCTATACAACTAATGAAAAACTGTTTTTT
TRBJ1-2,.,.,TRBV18,CASSQTGRNYGYTF,TGTGCCAGCTCACAGACGGGACGGAACTATGGCTACACCTTC
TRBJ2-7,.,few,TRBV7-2,CASSFPPAPDQYF,TGTGCCAGCAGCTTCCCTCCGGCTCCCGATCAGTACTTC
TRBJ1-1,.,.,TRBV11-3,CASSLGGAPEAFF,TGTGCCAGCAGCTTAGGGGGGGCGCCTGAAGCTTTCTTT
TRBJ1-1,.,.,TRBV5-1,CASSVQPTNTEAFF,TGCGCCAGCAGCGTACAGCCGACGAACACTGAAGCTTTCTTT